Below are 29 T cell receptor beta chains sequenced from a single sample in a study of T cells after yellow fever vaccination. One entry per CDR3 protein, called by TCRdb with MiXCR from the 5' RACE reads. The data show some 120,000 distinct CDR3 sequences, 12% to 15% seen once. The material sequenced was CD8+ T cells sorted from PBMCs, taken 5 days after the yellow fever booster vaccination. Source of these receptors: a man aged 18-30 years who received the YFV17D yellow fever vaccine.

This clonotype was observed a handful of times. V gene TRBV9 combines with J gene TRBJ2-1; 7 bases map to TRBD2. Trimming removed 0 bases from V and 8 bases from J; junction bases left unmatched: 5. Germline assignment: CDR1 SGDLS and CDR2 YYNGEE. This CDR3 region has 14 residues. The CDR3 DNA sequence: TGTGCCAGCAGCGTAGGGGGAGGGTTAGATGAGCAGTTCTTC. Translated, it gives CASSVGGGLDEQFF. Drawing the rest from reference TRBV9 and TRBJ2-1, the complete variable domain is DSGVTQTPKHLITATGQRVTLRCSPRSGDLSVYWYQQSLDQGLQFLIQYYNGEERAKGNILERFSAQQFPDLHSELNLSSLELGDSALYFCASSVGGGLDEQFFGPGTRLTVL.

A few counts support this clonotype. CDR3 residues: CASSLDPRGGYTF. The CDR3 DNA is TGTGCCAGCAGCTTAGATCCCCGAGGTGGCTACACCTTC. The gene calls are TRBV7-9 and TRBJ1-2; D ambiguous. Germline CDR1 and CDR2: SEHNR and FQNEAQ (reference sequence). The germline V and J ends were trimmed by 1 base and 7 bases, with 10 bases remaining between them. This CDR3 contains 13 residues.

This clonotype was observed a handful of times. J is TRBJ2-7 and V is TRBV5-4; D may be TRBD1 or TRBD2 (5 bases each). Trimming cost V 4 bases and J 3 bases, with 11 bases left between them. The CDR3 sequence is 13 residues long. CDR1 is SGHNT and CDR2 is YYREEE in the germline V gene (reference sequence). CDR3 in amino acids: CASSTGTHYEQYF. CDR3 sequence (DNA): TGTGCCAGCAGCACCGGGACCCACTACGAGCAGTACTTC.

J is TRBJ1-1 and V is TRBV7-9; 9 positions match TRBD1. The J segment lost 1 base and the V segment lost 6 bases, leaving 9 bases of the junction unmatched. The CDR3 is made up of 16 amino acids. Germline loops: CDR1 SEHNR, CDR2 FQNEAQ (reference sequence). The CDR3 DNA sequence: TGTGCCAGCAGACCCACAGGGGGCGCGGGGAACACTGAAGCTTTCTTT. It is translated as CASRPTGGAGNTEAFF. Variable domain in full (rest from reference TRBV7-9 and TRBJ1-1): DTGVSQNPRHKITKRGQNVTFRCDPISEHNRLYWYRQTLGQGPEFLTYFQNEAQLEKSRLLSDRFSAERPKGSFSTLEIQRTEQGDSAMYLCASRPTGGAGNTEAFFGQGTRLTVV.

There are a few counts of this clonotype. This chain connects TRBV7-6 to TRBJ2-7, with TRBD1 as a possible D gene (6 bases). Germline loops: CDR1 SGHVS, CDR2 FNYEAQ. V was cut by 5 bases and J by 6 bases, with 17 bases left in between. This CDR3 region has 14 residues. CDR3 nucleotides: TGTGCCAGCAGCGAGGCAGGGGAAGGGGGCGAGCAGTACTTC. This sequence encodes CASSEAGEGGEQYF.

The rearrangement uses TRBV5-1 and TRBJ2-3; D could derive from TRBD1 or TRBD2 (5 bases each). The CDR3 consists of 16 residues. V shed 4 bases and J shed 2 bases, with 17 bases lying between them. Germline V gene lookup returns CDR1 SGHRS and CDR2 YFSETQ. The CDR3 reads CASSRGRGLYTDTQYF. The DNA for the CDR3 is TGCGCCAGCAGCAGGGGTAGAGGACTTTACACAGATACGCAGTATTTT.

The V and J genes are TRBV15 and TRBJ1-5; TRBD1 is a possible D gene (5 bases). Trimming left V 1 base short and J 6 bases short, with 7 bases between. Germline V gives CDR1 LNHNV, CDR2 YYDKDF (reference sequence). The CDR3 runs to 13 residues. CDR3: CATSRAGFQPQHF. The CDR3, as DNA: TGTGCCACCAGCAGAGCAGGGTTTCAGCCCCAGCATTTT.

The chain employs TRBV4-1 and TRBJ1-1; D might be TRBD1 (5 bases). Looked up from germline, CDR1 is MGHRA and CDR2 is YSYEKL. Trimming removed 6 bases from V and 1 base from J, with 18 bases in between. The CDR3 spans 16 residues. The CDR3 bases are TGCGCCAGCAGTCATTCGGTTTTTAGGGGGAACACTGAAGCTTTCTTT. Translating it yields CASSHSVFRGNTEAFF.

The DNA for the CDR3 is TGCGCCAGCAGCCAAGTGAGGGGCCAGGGGGGAGACGGCTACACCTTC. Residues: CASSQVRGQGGDGYTF. V is TRBV4-1 and J is TRBJ1-2; 7 bases are a match to TRBD1. After removal of 1 base from V and 8 bases from J, the junction contained 13 bases not matched to a gene. The CDR3 runs to 16 residues. In germline, CDR1 is MGHRA, CDR2 YSYEKL.

This clonotype has a handful of counts. The CDR3 region has the DNA TGTGCCATCACCCCAGATGCGGGACTAGCCGACAATGAGCAGTTCTTC. Its protein product is CAITPDAGLADNEQFF. The rearrangement links TRBV10-3 to TRBJ2-1; TRBD2 matches at 9 bases. The CDR3 loop spans 16 amino acids. V was pared by 7 bases and J by 5 bases, with 12 bases of the junction left unmatched. CDR1 is ENHRY and CDR2 is SYGVKD in the germline V gene.

This chain joins TRBV27 and TRBJ1-4; TRBD1 matches at 7 bases. With 1 base clipped from V and 16 bases from J, the junction kept 9 bases outside the gene matches. The CDR3 sequence is 13 residues long. Germline V CDR1 and CDR2: MNHEY, SMNVEV (reference sequence). The CDR3 coding sequence is TGTGCCAGCAGTTTATGGGTAGGGACAGAGCCGTTTTTT. Its protein product is CASSLWVGTEPFF.

The rearrangement links TRBV11-2 to TRBJ2-7, with D possibly being TRBD2 (6 bases). V lost 0 bases and J lost 0, with 12 bases in between. CDR1 and CDR2 from the germline V gene are SGHAT and FQNNGV. CDR3 length equals 16 residues. The CDR3 here is CASSLDASVNSYEQYV. The CDR3 bases are TGTGCCAGCAGCTTAGATGCTAGCGTTAACTCCTACGAGCAGTACGTC.

The sample holds a few counts of this clonotype. The chain recombines TRBV6-2 or TRBV6-3 with TRBJ2-1, with 9 nucleotides matching TRBD2. This CDR3 has 14 amino acids. Per germline, CDR1 MNHEY and CDR2 SVGEGT. The V segment lost 8 bases and the J segment 1 base; nucleotides outside the gene matches: 3. CDR3 protein: CASHLAGSYNEQFF. The CDR3 nucleotides read TGTGCCAGCCATCTAGCGGGGTCCTACAATGAGCAGTTCTTC.

In this sample, this clonotype turned up a few times. The chain joins TRBV6-4 to TRBJ2-3; D not resolved. The CDR3 is 13 amino acids. V was pared by 3 bases and J by 1 base, with 5 bases between. The germline V gene encodes CDR1 MRHNA and CDR2 SNTAGT. The CDR3 region has the DNA TGTGCCAGCAGTGAAAAGGGCACAGATACGCAGTATTTT. It specifies CASSEKGTDTQYF.

This clonotype was observed a few times. The chain uses TRBV29-1 and TRBJ2-1; possible D gene TRBD2, 5 bases. The germline gives CDR1 SQVTM, CDR2 ANQGSEA. This CDR3 contains 18 residues. The ends were cut back, 3 bases at V and 4 bases at J, with 25 bases in the middle. CDR3 protein: CSVDLEGGPEARYNEQFF. Here the CDR3 DNA reads TGCAGCGTTGACCTCGAGGGCGGTCCAGAGGCAAGATACAATGAGCAGTTCTTC.

The count of this clonotype is one. The chain couples TRBV12-3 or TRBV12-4 to TRBJ2-3; possible D gene TRBD1, 5 bases. The CDR3 has 15 amino acids. Trimming pared 6 bases from V and 2 bases from J, leaving 15 bases between. CDR3 sequence: CASRWGRQYTDTQYF. The CDR3 nucleotides are TGTGCCAGCAGGTGGGGCCGCCAGTACACAGATACGCAGTATTTT.

The V gene is TRBV7-9, the J gene TRBJ2-1, with TRBD2 identical over 10 bases. The CDR3 contains 15 residues. The J segment lost 5 bases and the V segment lost 5 bases, leaving 6 bases of the junction unmatched. Germline CDR1 is SEHNR and CDR2 is FQNEAQ (reference sequence). The CDR3 protein is CASSLSGGPNNEQFF. In nucleotides, the CDR3 is TGTGCCAGCAGCCTTAGCGGGGGGCCGAACAATGAGCAGTTCTTC. The entire variable domain, with the rest obtained from reference TRBV7-9 and TRBJ2-1, is as follows: DTGVSQNPRHKITKRGQNVTFRCDPISEHNRLYWYRQTLGQGPEFLTYFQNEAQLEKSRLLSDRFSAERPKGSFSTLEIQRTEQGDSAMYLCASSLSGGPNNEQFFGPGTRLTVL.

This clonotype has a handful of counts. DNA of the CDR3: TGTGCCAGCAGCCCGCCCGGCGCGGGGGATGGCTACACCTTC. Encoded protein: CASSPPGAGDGYTF. V usage is TRBV7-2 and J usage is TRBJ1-2; weak D call: TRBD1 (5 bases). The CDR3 sequence is 14 residues long. V was clipped by 5 bases and J by 6 bases, with 16 bases between them. Germline CDR1 reads SGHTA; CDR2 reads FQGNSA.

The J gene is TRBJ2-2, the V gene TRBV12-3 or TRBV12-4, with 8 bases matching TRBD2. The length of the CDR3 is 16 residues. V shed 6 bases and J 6 bases; nucleotides not matched to a gene: 12. The CDR3 coding sequence is TGTGCCAGCAGCCTCGATCGGGGGGGCCGGTCCGGGGAGCTGTTTTTT. As protein: CASSLDRGGRSGELFF.

A word on this clonotype: A much larger clone is a single base away; this may be a read error. The chain uses TRBV12-3 or TRBV12-4 and TRBJ2-3; D unresolved. Trimming took 7 bases from V and 1 from J, leaving 3 bases between them. The CDR3 consists of 11 residues. CDR3 coding DNA: TGTGCCAGCACCGGCACAGATACGCAGTATTTT. Amino acid sequence: CASTGTDTQYF.

This chain links TRBV27 with TRBJ2-7; a weak D match, TRBD1 (8 bases). This CDR3 contains 15 residues. Trimming shortened V by 5 bases and J by 2 bases, and 16 bases separated the two germline ends. The V gene's germline CDR1 is MNHEY and CDR2 SMNVEV (reference sequence). The CDR3 nucleotides read TGTGCCAGCAGTCCCCAGGGGGCGGGAGCCTACGAGCAGTACTTC. Translation gives CASSPQGAGAYEQYF.

This clonotype has just a few counts. V gene TRBV11-3 combines with J gene TRBJ2-1, with 7 bases that match TRBD2. Germline values: CDR1 SGHNT, CDR2 YENEEA. Trimming at V came to 4 bases and at J to 8 bases, leaving 17 bases not matched to a gene. The CDR3 spans 17 residues. CDR3 sequence reads: CASSSKSSGPKRYEQFF. The CDR3 nucleotides are TGTGCCAGCAGCTCAAAAAGTAGCGGGCCCAAACGGTATGAGCAGTTCTTC.

A few counts support this clonotype. Here the CDR3 reads CASSATQNYEQYF. CDR3 sequence (DNA): TGCGCCAGCAGCGCGACACAGAACTACGAGCAGTACTTC. The V call is TRBV10-2, the J call TRBJ2-7, with no clear D. The CDR3 runs 13 residues. Germline lookup yields CDR1 WSHSY and CDR2 SAAADI. Trimming shortened V by 6 bases and J by 3 bases, and 12 bases separated the two germline ends.

The CDR3 DNA is TGCAGCGTTGTTTACCGGACTAGCGGGGGGGATGAGCAGTTCTTC. Translation: CSVVYRTSGGDEQFF. V is TRBV29-1 and J is TRBJ2-1; TRBD2 agrees at 15 bases. The V gene's germline CDR1 is SQVTM and CDR2 ANQGSEA. V lost 4 bases and J lost 8; bases outside the gene matches: 6. The CDR3 has 15 residues.

This chain links TRBV10-1 with TRBJ2-4, with a tentative D call TRBD1 (8 bases). The CDR3 is made up of 15 amino acids. With 6 bases removed from V and 9 bases from J, the gap between germline ends came to 21 bases. The V gene's germline CDR1 is WNHNN and CDR2 SYGVQD (reference sequence). In DNA, the CDR3 is TGCGCCAGCAGCCCCCGGACAGGGCCGGGGGGCATTCAGTACTTC. As protein: CASSPRTGPGGIQYF.

This clonotype has ten or more counts. The chain employs TRBV4-1 and TRBJ2-1, with D unresolved. V was cut by 1 base and J by 8 bases, with 15 bases left in between. The CDR3 is made up of 15 amino acids. Germline V CDR1 and CDR2: MGHRA, YSYEKL. CDR3 nucleotide sequence: TGCGCCAGCAGCCAAGGATTTAACCCCGTCTATGAGCAGTTCTTC. Protein sequence: CASSQGFNPVYEQFF.

The rearrangement uses TRBV6-2 or TRBV6-3 and TRBJ1-1; a weak D match, TRBD1 (5 bases). Germline CDR1 is MNHEY and CDR2 is SVGEGT. Trimming cost V 2 bases and J 1 base, with 8 bases left between them. CDR3 length: 14 residues. The CDR3 reads CASSYRGPNTEAFF. In nucleotides, the CDR3 is TGTGCCAGCAGTTACAGGGGTCCGAACACTGAAGCTTTCTTT.

The chain carries TRBV7-6 and TRBJ2-3; D unresolved. The V end was cut by 1 base, the J end by 0 bases, with 17 bases between. The CDR3 length is 18 residues. Germline V lookup: CDR1 SGHVS, CDR2 FNYEAQ. DNA of the CDR3: TGTGCCAGCAGCTTAGTTCTGGGTGTGGGTTCGAGCACAGATACGCAGTATTTT. Translation: CASSLVLGVGSSTDTQYF.

This chain connects TRBV6-4 to TRBJ2-1, with D perhaps TRBD1 (6 bases). CDR1 is MRHNA, CDR2 SNTAGT, per germline. V dropped 0 bases and J dropped 9 bases, with 9 bases sitting between them. This CDR3 is 13 amino acids long. The CDR3 DNA follows: TGTGCCAGCAGTGACTCGAACAGGGCTGAGCAGTTCTTC. Protein: CASSDSNRAEQFF.